This T cell receptor beta chain was observed in a study of blood T cell repertoires in COVID-19. Study summary: The cDNA or gDNA used as material had been derived from T cells, B-cell-depleted T cells, or PBMCs.

Sequencing used immunoSEQ multiplex PCR; TCRdb keeps in-frame clones, though not all of them. The sample has 50,000 or so clones; roughly 77% are singletons. V lost 5 bases to trimming and J lost 4 bases; unmatched junction nucleotides: 4. In germline, CDR1 is GTSNPN, CDR2 SVGIG (reference sequence). The CDR3 spans 13 residues. V usage is TRBV30 and J usage is TRBJ1-5, with 8 bases aligning to TRBD1. This sequence originates from a human donor with active or convalescent COVID-19. The donor label of this sample is uncertain. The specimen was peripheral blood. The CDR3 DNA reads TGTGCCTGGGCGACAGGGGATAATCAGCCCCAGCATTTT. Translating it yields CAWATGDNQPQHF. The whole variable domain, filled in from reference TRBV30 and TRBJ1-5, reads SQTIHQWPATLVQPVGSPLSLECTVEGTSNPNLYWYRQAAGRGLQLLFYSVGIGQISSEVPQNLSASRPQDRQFILSSKKLLLSDSGFYLCAWATGDNQPQHFGDGTRLSIL.